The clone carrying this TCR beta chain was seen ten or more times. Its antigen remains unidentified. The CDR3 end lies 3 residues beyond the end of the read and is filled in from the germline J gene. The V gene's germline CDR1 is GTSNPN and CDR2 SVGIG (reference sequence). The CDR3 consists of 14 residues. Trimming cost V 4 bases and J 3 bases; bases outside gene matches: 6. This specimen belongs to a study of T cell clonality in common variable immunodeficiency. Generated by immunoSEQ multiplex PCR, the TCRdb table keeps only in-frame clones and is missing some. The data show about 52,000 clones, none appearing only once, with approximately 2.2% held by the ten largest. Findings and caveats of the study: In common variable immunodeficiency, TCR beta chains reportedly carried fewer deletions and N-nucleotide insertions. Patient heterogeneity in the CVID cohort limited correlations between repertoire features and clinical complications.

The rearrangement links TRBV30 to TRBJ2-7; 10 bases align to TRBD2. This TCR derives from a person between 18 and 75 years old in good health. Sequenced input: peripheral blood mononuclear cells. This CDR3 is CAWTSGGLGYEQYF. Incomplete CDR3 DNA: TGTGCCTGGACTAGCGGGGGATTAGGCTACGAG.